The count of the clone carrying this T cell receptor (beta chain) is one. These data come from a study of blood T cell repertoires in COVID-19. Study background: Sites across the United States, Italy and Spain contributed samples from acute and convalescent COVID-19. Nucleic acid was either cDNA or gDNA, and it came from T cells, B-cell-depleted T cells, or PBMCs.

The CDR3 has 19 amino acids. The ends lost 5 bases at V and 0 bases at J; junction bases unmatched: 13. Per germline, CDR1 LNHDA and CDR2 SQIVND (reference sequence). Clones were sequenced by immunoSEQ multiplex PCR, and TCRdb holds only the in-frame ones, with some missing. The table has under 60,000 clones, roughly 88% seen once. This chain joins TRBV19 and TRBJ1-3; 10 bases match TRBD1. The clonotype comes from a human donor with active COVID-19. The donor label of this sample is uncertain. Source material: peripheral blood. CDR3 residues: CASSLDRGLPVYSGNTIYF. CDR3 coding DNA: TGTGCCAGTAGTCTTGACAGGGGGCTTCCCGTCTACTCTGGAAACACCATATATTTT. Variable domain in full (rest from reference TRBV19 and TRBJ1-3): DGGITQSPKYLFRKEGQNVTLSCEQNLNHDAMYWYRQDPGQGLRLIYYSQIVNDFQKGDIAEGYSVSREKKESFPLTVTSAQKNPTAFYLCASSLDRGLPVYSGNTIYFGEGSWLTVV.